The 17 T cell receptor beta chains presented below share a single source sample, sequenced in a study of blood T cell repertoires in COVID-19. Sequencing was performed with immunoSEQ multiplex PCR; in TCRdb, only in-frame clones are kept and a portion is missing. The table includes about 55,000 clones, approximately 85% detected once. Sequencing was performed on peripheral blood. These receptors all stem from a human donor in a cohort sampled during active COVID-19.

The V call is TRBV30, the J call TRBJ2-2; 12 positions agree with TRBD2. The CDR3 sequence is 15 residues long. V trimming: 3 bases; J trimming: 6 bases; junction bases outside the gene matches: 5. The germline gives CDR1 GTSNPN, CDR2 SVGIG (reference sequence). The CDR3 DNA is TGTGCCTGGAGCCGTCTAGCGGGAGGGGCCGGGGAGCTGTTTTTT. Translation: CAWSRLAGGAGELFF.

The chain has TRBV29-1 and TRBJ2-5; TRBD2 is a possible D gene (6 bases). Trimming removed 4 bases from V and 3 bases from J, with 12 bases in between. This CDR3 spans 13 amino acids. The germline V gene has CDR1 SQVTM and CDR2 ANQGSEA. The CDR3: CSVGRTKKETQYF. In nucleotides, the CDR3 is TGCAGCGTTGGCCGGACTAAGAAAGAGACCCAGTACTTC.

The chain employs TRBV30 and TRBJ1-4, with TRBD1 identical over 8 bases. Trimming removed 3 bases from V and 6 bases from J; junction bases left unmatched: 12. From germline, CDR1 is GTSNPN and CDR2 SVGIG (reference sequence). The CDR3 sequence is 16 residues long. The CDR3 DNA sequence: TGTGCCTGGAGGAGACGGACAGGGCCGGAGTATGAAAAACTGTTTTTT. It codes for CAWRRRTGPEYEKLFF. The variable domain in full, completed from reference TRBV30 and TRBJ1-4, reads SQTIHQWPATLVQPVGSPLSLECTVEGTSNPNLYWYRQAAGRGLQLLFYSVGIGQISSEVPQNLSASRPQDRQFILSSKKLLLSDSGFYLCAWRRRTGPEYEKLFFGSGTQLSVL.

Written as DNA, the CDR3 is TGCAGCGTTGTCTTGTCGACAGGTCTTCAAGAGACCCAGTACTTC. It encodes CSVVLSTGLQETQYF. V usage is TRBV29-1 and J usage is TRBJ2-5; weak D call: TRBD1 (6 bases). The CDR3 is 15 amino acids. With 4 bases removed from V and 2 bases from J, the gap between germline ends came to 17 bases. Germline CDR1 SQVTM, CDR2 ANQGSEA.

The chain couples TRBV9 to TRBJ2-1; 7 nucleotides line up with TRBD1. This CDR3 comprises 16 residues. The ends lost 2 bases at V and 4 bases at J; junction bases unmatched: 9. Germline-derived CDR1 and CDR2 are SGDLS and YYNGEE. In nucleotides, the CDR3 is TGTGCCAGCAGCGTTTCCCGGGACAGAGCATACAATGAGCAGTTCTTC. This sequence encodes CASSVSRDRAYNEQFF.

The chain couples TRBV19 to TRBJ1-5; 8 positions agree with TRBD1. Germline CDR1 and CDR2: LNHDA and SQIVND (reference sequence). The CDR3 contains 16 residues. V shed 8 bases and J 1 base; nucleotides not matched to a gene: 10. CDR3 coding DNA: TGTGCCAGTTACACCACAGGGGGGCGAAGCAATCAGCCCCAGCATTTT. Encoded protein: CASYTTGGRSNQPQHF.

This clone was detected only a few times. The V and J genes are TRBV6-1 and TRBJ2-2; 8 bases are a match to TRBD1. Germline CDR1 reads MNHNS; CDR2 reads SASEGT. V dropped 3 bases and J dropped 12; count of bases not matched to a gene: 21. This CDR3 comprises 18 residues. The DNA of the CDR3 is TGTGCCAGCAGTGATCTCGGGTTAGTCCGCCGGACAGGGACCAAGCTGTTTTTT. It codes for CASSDLGLVRRTGTKLFF.

The chain is built from TRBV7-2 and TRBJ2-7; possibly TRBD1 for D (5 bases). The CDR3 runs 16 residues. Per germline, CDR1 SGHTA and CDR2 FQGNSA. Trimming shortened V by 1 base and J by 2 bases, and 15 bases separated the two germline ends. The CDR3 nucleotides are TGTGCCAGCAGCTTAGTTGCGGCAGGGCCGACCTACGAGCAGTACTTC. Residues: CASSLVAAGPTYEQYF.

V and J are TRBV5-4 and TRBJ1-2; D ambiguous. The ends were cut back, 4 bases at V and 5 bases at J, with 15 bases in the middle. The length of the CDR3 is 14 residues. The germline gives CDR1 SGHNT, CDR2 YYREEE (reference sequence). The CDR3 sequence is CASSPVRTSYGYTF. For the CDR3, the DNA is TGTGCCAGCAGCCCGGTTCGAACTTCTTATGGCTACACCTTC.

The chain carries TRBV7-3 and TRBJ2-1, with TRBD2 matching 11 bases. The CDR3 loop spans 15 amino acids. Germline CDR1 is SGHTA and CDR2 is FQGTGA. V lost 5 bases and J lost 6; bases outside the gene matches: 6. CDR3 amino acids: CASSPLTSGSNEQFF. In DNA, the CDR3 is TGTGCCAGCAGCCCTTTAACTAGCGGGAGCAATGAGCAGTTCTTC.

The chain couples TRBV5-1 to TRBJ1-1, with 7 bases matching TRBD1. CDR3 length: 16 amino acids. Germline V CDR1 and CDR2: SGHRS, YFSETQ. Trimming took 1 base from V and 1 from J; bases not matched to a gene: 7. Here the CDR3 DNA reads TGCGCCAGCAGCTTGAGTGGGGGGACAGAGAACACTGAAGCTTTCTTT. This codes for CASSLSGGTENTEAFF.

This chain links TRBV6-2 or TRBV6-3 with TRBJ1-2; D remains unclear. The CDR3 sequence is 13 residues long. V was shortened by 7 bases and J by 4 bases, with 13 bases between the two germline ends. Germline-derived CDR1 and CDR2 are MNHEY and SVGEGT. Here the CDR3 DNA reads TGTGCCAGCACCCCGGGAGGACGCTATGGCTACACCTTC. This encodes CASTPGGRYGYTF.

The chain employs TRBV27 and TRBJ2-7; D might be TRBD2 (5 bases). Germline V gene lookup returns CDR1 MNHEY and CDR2 SMNVEV (reference sequence). With 7 bases removed from V and 2 bases from J, the gap between germline ends came to 18 bases. The CDR3 has 15 residues. The CDR3 spells CASTSLGGLTYEQYF. In DNA, the CDR3 is TGTGCCAGCACCTCACTTGGCGGGTTGACCTACGAGCAGTACTTC.

The chain combines TRBV18 with TRBJ2-7, with TRBD1 identical over 10 bases. CDR1 and CDR2 (germline): KGHSH, LQKENI. The CDR3 extends over 15 amino acids. Trimming at V came to 3 bases and at J to 4 bases, leaving 6 bases not matched to a gene. The chain's CDR3 is CASSPQPGQGYEQYF. Here the CDR3 DNA reads TGTGCCAGCTCACCTCAACCGGGACAGGGGTACGAGCAGTACTTC.

This chain connects TRBV20-1 to TRBJ2-7, with D possibly TRBD2 on 5 matching bases. Trimming stripped 3 bases from V and 3 bases from J, with 9 bases between. This CDR3 has 12 amino acids. Germline CDR1 DFQATT, CDR2 SNEGSKA (reference sequence). The DNA for the CDR3 is TGCAGTGCTAGTGATCGGGGCTACGAGCAGTACTTC. Translating it yields CSASDRGYEQYF.

The V gene is TRBV5-1, the J gene TRBJ1-4, with D maybe TRBD1 (5 bases). Between the trimmed V and J ends, which lost 4 bases and 4 bases, there was a span of 8 bases. The CDR3 has 13 amino acids. The germline gives CDR1 SGHRS, CDR2 YFSETQ. CDR3 residues: CASSTGNNEKLFF. The CDR3 DNA sequence: TGCGCCAGCAGCACAGGCAATAATGAAAAACTGTTTTTT. Supplemented by reference TRBV5-1 and TRBJ1-4, the full variable domain reads KAGVTQTPRYLIKTRGQQVTLSCSPISGHRSVSWYQQTPGQGLQFLFEYFSETQRNKGNFPGRFSGRQFSNSRSEMNVSTLELGDSALYLCASSTGNNEKLFFGSGTQLSVL.

The rearrangement links TRBV9 to TRBJ2-7; 7 bases map to TRBD1. The junction had 1 base not matched to a gene; V was cut back by 3 bases and J by 1 base. Looked up from germline, CDR1 is SGDLS and CDR2 is YYNGEE. This CDR3 has 13 amino acids. The CDR3 region is CASSEGQSYEQYF. The DNA for the CDR3 is TGTGCCAGCAGCGAGGGACAGTCCTACGAGCAGTACTTC.